The T cell receptor beta chain under discussion was sequenced for a study of blood T cell repertoires in COVID-19. This CDR3 spans 13 amino acids. Germline CDR1 is SQVTM and CDR2 is ANQGSEA. The V segment lost 7 bases and the J segment 6 bases; nucleotides outside the gene matches: 11. Method: immunoSEQ multiplex PCR; TCRdb's copy keeps in-frame clones and lacks some. The repertoire consists of 200,000 to 300,000 clones, with roughly 80% occurring once and the leading ten covering approximately 7.9%. This clone turned up a few times. Input material: peripheral blood. The V call is TRBV29-1, the J call TRBJ1-2; 7 bases line up with TRBD1. The TCR originated in a woman of 80 years or more with acute or convalescent COVID-19. The CDR3 sequence is CSAQKFGQDGYTF. The CDR3 DNA sequence: TGCAGCGCTCAGAAATTCGGACAGGATGGCTACACCTTC.